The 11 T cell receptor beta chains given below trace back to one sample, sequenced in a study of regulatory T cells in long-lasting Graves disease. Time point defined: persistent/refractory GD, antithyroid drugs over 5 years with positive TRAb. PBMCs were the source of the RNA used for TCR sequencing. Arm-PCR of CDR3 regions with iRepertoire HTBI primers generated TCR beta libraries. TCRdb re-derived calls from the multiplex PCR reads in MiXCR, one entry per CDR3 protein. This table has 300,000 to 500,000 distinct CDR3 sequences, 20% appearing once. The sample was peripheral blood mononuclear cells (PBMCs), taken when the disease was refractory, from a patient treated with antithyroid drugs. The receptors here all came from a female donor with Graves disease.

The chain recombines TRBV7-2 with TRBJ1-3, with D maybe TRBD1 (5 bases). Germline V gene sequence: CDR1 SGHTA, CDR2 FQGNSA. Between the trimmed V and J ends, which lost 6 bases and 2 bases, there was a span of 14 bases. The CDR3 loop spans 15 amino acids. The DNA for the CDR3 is TGTGCCAGCAGTCCAGCGATAGGGGCTGGAAACACCATATATTTT. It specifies CASSPAIGAGNTIYF.

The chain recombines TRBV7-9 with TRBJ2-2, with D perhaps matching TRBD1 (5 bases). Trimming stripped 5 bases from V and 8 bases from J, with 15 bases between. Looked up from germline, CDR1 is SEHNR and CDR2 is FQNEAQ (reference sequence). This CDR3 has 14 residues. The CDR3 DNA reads TGTGCCAGCAGCACTCGACAGCCTCATGGGGAGCTGTTTTTT. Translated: CASSTRQPHGELFF.

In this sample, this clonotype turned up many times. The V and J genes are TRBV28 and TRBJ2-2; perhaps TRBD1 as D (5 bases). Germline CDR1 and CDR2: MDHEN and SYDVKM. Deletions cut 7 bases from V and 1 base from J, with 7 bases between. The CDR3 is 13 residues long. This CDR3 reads CASTQGNTGELFF. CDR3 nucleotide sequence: TGTGCCAGCACTCAGGGGAACACCGGGGAGCTGTTTTTT.

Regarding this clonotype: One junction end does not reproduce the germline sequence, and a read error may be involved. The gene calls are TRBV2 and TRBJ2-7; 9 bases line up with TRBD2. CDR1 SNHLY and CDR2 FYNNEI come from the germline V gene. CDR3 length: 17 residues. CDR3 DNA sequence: TGTGCCGGCAGTGAAGCGCGGATTAGCGGGAGTATCTACGAGCAGTACTTC. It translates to CAGSEARISGSIYEQYF.

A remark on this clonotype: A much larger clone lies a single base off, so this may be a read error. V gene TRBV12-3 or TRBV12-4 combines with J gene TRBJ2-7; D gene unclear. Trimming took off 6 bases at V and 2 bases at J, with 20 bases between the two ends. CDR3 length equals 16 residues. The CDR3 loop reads CASSPIGWPGTYEQYF. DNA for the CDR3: TGTGCCAGCAGCCCAATAGGGTGGCCTGGAACCTACGAGCAGTACTTC.

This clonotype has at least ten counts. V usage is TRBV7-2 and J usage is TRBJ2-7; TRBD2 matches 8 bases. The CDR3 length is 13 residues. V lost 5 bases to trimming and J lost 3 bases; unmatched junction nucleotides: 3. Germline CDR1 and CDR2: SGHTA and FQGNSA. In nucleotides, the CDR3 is TGTGCCAGCAGCCCAAGCGGGAGCTACGAGCAGTACTTC. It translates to CASSPSGSYEQYF.

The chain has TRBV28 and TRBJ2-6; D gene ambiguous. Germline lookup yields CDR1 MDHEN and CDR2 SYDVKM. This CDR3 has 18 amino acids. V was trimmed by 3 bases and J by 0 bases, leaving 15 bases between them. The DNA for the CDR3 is TGTGCCAGCAGTTTCCCCCCGGGCGCTAGCTCTGGGGCCAACGTCCTGACTTTC. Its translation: CASSFPPGASSGANVLTF.

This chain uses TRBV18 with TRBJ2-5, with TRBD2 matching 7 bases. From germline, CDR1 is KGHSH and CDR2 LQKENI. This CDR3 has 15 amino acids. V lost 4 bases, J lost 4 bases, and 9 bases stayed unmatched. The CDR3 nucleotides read TGTGCCAGCTCACAGGGAGGGTCCCGGCGAGAGACCCAGTACTTC. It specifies CASSQGGSRRETQYF.

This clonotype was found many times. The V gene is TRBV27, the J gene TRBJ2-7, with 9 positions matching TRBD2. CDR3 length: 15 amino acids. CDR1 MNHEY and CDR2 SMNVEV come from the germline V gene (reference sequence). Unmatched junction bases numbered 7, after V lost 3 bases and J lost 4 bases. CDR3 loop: CASSFKSGRWYEQYF. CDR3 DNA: TGTGCCAGCAGTTTCAAAAGCGGGAGGTGGTACGAGCAGTACTTC.

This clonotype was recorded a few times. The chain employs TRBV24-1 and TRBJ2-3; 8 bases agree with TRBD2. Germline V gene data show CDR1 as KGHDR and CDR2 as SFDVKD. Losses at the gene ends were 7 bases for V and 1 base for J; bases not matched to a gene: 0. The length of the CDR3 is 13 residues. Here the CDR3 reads CATRGLGTDTQYF. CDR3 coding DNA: TGTGCCACCAGGGGACTAGGCACAGATACGCAGTATTTT.

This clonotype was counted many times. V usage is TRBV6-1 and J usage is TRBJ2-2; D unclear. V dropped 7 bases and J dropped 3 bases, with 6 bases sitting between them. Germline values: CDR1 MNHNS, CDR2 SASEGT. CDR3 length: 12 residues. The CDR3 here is CASTPDTGELFF. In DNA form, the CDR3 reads TGTGCCAGCACCCCAGACACCGGGGAGCTGTTTTTT.